Described below is a single T cell receptor (beta chain) sequence and its context. This CDR3 has 13 residues. V lost 8 bases, J lost 5 bases, and 4 bases stayed unmatched. Germline CDR1 and CDR2: MDHEN and SYDVKM. The data stem from a study of CD8 T cells in ankylosing spondylitis. TCR beta libraries were made by quantitative 5'-RACE with molecular barcodes. Each CDR3 protein gets one entry after TCRdb re-called the 5' RACE reads with MiXCR. The sample has 250,000 or so distinct CDR3 sequences; 15% to 20% are singletons. The sample taken for sequencing was blood, either unsorted or a sorted T cell fraction (not recorded which). The TCR was taken from a male donor with ankylosing spondylitis or in good health (not recorded which). The chain carries TRBV28 and TRBJ2-1, with 9 bases matching TRBD2. The CDR3 spells CASCGRANNEQFF. The CDR3 DNA reads TGTGCCAGCTGCGGGAGGGCTAACAATGAGCAGTTCTTC.